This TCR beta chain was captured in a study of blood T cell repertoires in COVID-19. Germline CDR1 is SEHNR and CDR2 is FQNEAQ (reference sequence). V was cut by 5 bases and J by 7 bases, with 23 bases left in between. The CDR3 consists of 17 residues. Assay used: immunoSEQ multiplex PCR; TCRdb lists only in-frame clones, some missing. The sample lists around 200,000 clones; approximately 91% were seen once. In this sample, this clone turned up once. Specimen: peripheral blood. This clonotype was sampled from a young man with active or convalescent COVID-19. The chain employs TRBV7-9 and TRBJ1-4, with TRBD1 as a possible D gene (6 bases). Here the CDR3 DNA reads TGTGCCAGCAGCCACGATCCAGGGGTCGAAAGTCGTGAAAAACTGTTTTTT. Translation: CASSHDPGVESREKLFF.